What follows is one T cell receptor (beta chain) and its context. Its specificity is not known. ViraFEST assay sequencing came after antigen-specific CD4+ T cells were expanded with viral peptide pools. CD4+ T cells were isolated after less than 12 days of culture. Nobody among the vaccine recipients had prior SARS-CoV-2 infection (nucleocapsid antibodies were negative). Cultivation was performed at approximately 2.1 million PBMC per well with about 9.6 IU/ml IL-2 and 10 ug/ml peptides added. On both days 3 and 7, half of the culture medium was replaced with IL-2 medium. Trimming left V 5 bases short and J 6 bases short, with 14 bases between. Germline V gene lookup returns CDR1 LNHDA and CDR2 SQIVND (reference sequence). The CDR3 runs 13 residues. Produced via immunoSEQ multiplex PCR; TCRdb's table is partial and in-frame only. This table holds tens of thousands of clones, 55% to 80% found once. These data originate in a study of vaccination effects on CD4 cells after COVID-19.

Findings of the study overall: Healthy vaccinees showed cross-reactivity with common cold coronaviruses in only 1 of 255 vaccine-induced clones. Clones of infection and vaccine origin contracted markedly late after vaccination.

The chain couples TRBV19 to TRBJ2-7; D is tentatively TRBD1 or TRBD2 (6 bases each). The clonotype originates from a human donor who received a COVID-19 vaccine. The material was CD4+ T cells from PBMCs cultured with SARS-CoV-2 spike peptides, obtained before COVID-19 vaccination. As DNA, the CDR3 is TGTGCCAGTAGTTCCTCGGGGGCCGGCGAGCAGTACTTC. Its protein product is CASSSSGAGEQYF. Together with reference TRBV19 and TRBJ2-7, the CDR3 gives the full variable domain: DGGITQSPKYLFRKEGQNVTLSCEQNLNHDAMYWYRQDPGQGLRLIYYSQIVNDFQKGDIAEGYSVSREKKESFPLTVTSAQKNPTAFYLCASSSSGAGEQYFGPGTRLTVT.